This TCR beta chain is drawn from a study of early T cells in non-severe SARS-CoV-2 infection. Study context: The sequenced material was bulk RNA from unsorted whole blood, and its chains were unpaired. General study results and limits: VDJdb matching, biased toward anti-spike CD8 responses, missed private and CD4 specificities.

The length of the CDR3 is 13 residues. V shed 3 bases, J shed 9 bases, and the junction held 5 bases outside the gene matches. Germline CDR1 is DFQATT and CDR2 is SNEGSKA (reference sequence). Each single cDNA molecule received a unique molecular identifier. Each CDR3 protein gets one entry after TCRdb re-called the 5' RACE reads with MiXCR. The sample lists around 83,000 distinct CDR3 sequences; roughly 10% were seen once. In its sample, this clonotype was seen a few times. Its target is unknown. The chain recombines TRBV20-1 with TRBJ1-6; 7 bases are a match to TRBD1. Material: whole blood, obtained at baseline. The sequence derives from an adult who was a healthcare worker with PCR-confirmed SARS-CoV-2 infection or an uninfected control (not recorded which). CDR3 coding DNA: TGCAGTGCTAGGGTTAGGGGGCCTTCACCCCTCCACTTT. It translates to CSARVRGPSPLHF.